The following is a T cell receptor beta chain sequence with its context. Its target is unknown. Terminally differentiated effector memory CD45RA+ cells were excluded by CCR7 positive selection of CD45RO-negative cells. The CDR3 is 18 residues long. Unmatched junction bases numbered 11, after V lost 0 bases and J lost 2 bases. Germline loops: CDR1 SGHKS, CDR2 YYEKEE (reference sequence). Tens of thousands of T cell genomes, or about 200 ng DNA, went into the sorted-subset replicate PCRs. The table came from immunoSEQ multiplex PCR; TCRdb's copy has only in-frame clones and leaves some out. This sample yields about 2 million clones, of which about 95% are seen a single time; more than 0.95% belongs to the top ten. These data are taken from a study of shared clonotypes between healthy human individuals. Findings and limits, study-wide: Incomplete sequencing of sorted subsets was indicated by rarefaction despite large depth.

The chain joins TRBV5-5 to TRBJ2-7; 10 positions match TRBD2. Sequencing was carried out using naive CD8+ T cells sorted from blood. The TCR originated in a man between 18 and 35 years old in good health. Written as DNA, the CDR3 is TGTGCCAGCAGCTTGGCGACTAGCGGGTTGGGGGTTACCTACGAGCAGTACTTC. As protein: CASSLATSGLGVTYEQYF.